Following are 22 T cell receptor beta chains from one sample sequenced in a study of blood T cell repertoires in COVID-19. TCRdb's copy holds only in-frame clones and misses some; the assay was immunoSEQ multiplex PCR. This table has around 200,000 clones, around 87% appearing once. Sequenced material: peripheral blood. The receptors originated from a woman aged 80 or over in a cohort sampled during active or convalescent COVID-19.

In DNA form, the CDR3 reads TGTGCCACCAGCAGGGGAGGTTTTAGACAGGGGGCGTCTGAAGCTTTCTTT. Translation gives CATSRGGFRQGASEAFF. V usage is TRBV15 and J usage is TRBJ1-1; TRBD1 agrees at 10 bases. Trimming took 3 bases from V and 6 from J; bases not matched to a gene: 13. Germline V gene data show CDR1 as LNHNV and CDR2 as YYDKDF (reference sequence). The CDR3 runs to 17 residues. The full variable domain, completed using reference TRBV15 and TRBJ1-1, is DAMVIQNPRYQVTQFGKPVTLSCSQTLNHNVMYWYQQKSSQAPKLLFHYYDKDFNNEADTPDNFQSRRPNTSFCFLDIRSPGLGDTAMYLCATSRGGFRQGASEAFFGQGTRLTVV.

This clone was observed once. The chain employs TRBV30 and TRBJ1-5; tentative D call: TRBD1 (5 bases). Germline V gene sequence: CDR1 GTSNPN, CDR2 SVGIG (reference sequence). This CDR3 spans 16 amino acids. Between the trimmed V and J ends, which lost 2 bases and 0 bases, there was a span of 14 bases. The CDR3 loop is CAWSPGHVYSNQPQHF. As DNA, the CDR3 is TGTGCCTGGAGTCCTGGACACGTTTATAGCAATCAGCCCCAGCATTTT.

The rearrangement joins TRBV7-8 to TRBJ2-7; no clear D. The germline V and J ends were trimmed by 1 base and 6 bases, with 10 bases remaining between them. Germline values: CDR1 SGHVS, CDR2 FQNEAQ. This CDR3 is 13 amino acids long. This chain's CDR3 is CASSLDRSSEQYF. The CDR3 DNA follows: TGTGCCAGCAGCTTAGACCGGTCGTCCGAGCAGTACTTC.

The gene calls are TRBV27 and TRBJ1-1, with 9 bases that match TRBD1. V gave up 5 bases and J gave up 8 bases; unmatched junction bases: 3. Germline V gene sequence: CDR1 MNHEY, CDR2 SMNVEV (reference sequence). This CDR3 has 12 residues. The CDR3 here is CASSIQGAEAFF. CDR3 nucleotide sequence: TGTGCCAGCAGTATACAGGGGGCGGAAGCTTTCTTT.

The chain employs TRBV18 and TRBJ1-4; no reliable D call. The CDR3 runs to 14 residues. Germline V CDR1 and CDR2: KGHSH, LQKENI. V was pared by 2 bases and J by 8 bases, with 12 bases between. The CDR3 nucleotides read TGTGCCAGCTCACCATCGGGGAAGGAGGAAAAACTGTTTTTT. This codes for CASSPSGKEEKLFF.

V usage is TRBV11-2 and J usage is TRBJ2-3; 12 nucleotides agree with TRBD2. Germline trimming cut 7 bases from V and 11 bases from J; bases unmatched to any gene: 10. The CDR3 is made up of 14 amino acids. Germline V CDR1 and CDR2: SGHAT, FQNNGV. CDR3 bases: TGTGCCAGCATCCCACTAGCGGGGGGCCCAGGGCAGTATTTT. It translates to CASIPLAGGPGQYF.

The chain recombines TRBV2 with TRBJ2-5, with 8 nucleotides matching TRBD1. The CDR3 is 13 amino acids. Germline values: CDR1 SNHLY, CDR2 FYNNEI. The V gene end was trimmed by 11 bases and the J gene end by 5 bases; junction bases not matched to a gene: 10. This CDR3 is CAGRQGLGETQYF. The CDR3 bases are TGTGCCGGTAGACAGGGGTTAGGGGAGACCCAGTACTTC.

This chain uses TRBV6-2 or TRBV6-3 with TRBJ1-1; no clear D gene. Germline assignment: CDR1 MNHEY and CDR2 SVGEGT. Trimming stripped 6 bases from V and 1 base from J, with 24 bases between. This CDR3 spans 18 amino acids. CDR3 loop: CASSPYLAMESENTEAFF. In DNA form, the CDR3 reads TGTGCCAGCAGCCCCTATTTAGCAATGGAGTCTGAGAACACTGAAGCTTTCTTT.

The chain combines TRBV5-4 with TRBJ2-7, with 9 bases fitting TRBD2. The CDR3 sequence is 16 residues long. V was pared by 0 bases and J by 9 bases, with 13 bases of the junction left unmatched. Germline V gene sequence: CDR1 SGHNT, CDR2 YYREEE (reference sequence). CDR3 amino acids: CASSLAPSAGGRGQYF. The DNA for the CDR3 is TGTGCCAGCAGCTTGGCCCCCTCAGCGGGGGGACGGGGGCAGTACTTC.

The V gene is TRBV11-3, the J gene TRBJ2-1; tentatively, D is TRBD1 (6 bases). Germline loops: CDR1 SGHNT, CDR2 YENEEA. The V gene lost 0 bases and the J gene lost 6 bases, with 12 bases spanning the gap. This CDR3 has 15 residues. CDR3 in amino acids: CASSLEYLGGNEQFF. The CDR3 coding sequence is TGTGCCAGCAGCTTAGAATACTTAGGGGGCAATGAGCAGTTCTTC.

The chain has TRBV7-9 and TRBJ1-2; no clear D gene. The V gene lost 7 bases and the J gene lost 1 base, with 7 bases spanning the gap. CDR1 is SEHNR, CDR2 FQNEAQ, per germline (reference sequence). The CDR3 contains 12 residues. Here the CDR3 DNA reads TGTGCCAGCATGCGTAGTAACTATGGCTACACCTTC. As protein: CASMRSNYGYTF.

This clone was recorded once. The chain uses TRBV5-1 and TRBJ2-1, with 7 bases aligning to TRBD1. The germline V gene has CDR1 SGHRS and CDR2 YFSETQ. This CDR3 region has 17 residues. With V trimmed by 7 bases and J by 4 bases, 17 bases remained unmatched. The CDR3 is CASYAQPQGIAYNEQFF. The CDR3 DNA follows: TGCGCCAGCTATGCCCAACCACAGGGGATCGCTTACAATGAGCAGTTCTTC.

The CDR3 DNA reads TGTGCCAGCTCGCCGGCCCCGGGACAGGGCGGTCAGCCCCAGCATTTT. The encoded protein is CASSPAPGQGGQPQHF. The V gene is TRBV18, the J gene TRBJ1-5; 9 bases map to TRBD1. The CDR3 spans 16 residues. The V gene's germline CDR1 is KGHSH and CDR2 LQKENI. The V segment lost 6 bases and the J segment 6 bases; nucleotides outside the gene matches: 12.

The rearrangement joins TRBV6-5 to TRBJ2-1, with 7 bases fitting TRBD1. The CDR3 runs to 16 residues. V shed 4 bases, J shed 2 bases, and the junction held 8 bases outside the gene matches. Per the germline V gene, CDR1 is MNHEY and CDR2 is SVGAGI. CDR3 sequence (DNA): TGTGCCAGCAGTTCCCACAGGGGCTACCCCTACAATGAGCAGTTCTTC. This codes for CASSSHRGYPYNEQFF.

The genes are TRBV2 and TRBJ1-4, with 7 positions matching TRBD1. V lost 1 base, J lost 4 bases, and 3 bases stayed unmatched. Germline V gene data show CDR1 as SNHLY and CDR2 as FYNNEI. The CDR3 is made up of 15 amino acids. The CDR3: CASSEGTGLNEKLFF. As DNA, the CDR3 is TGTGCCAGCAGTGAAGGGACAGGCCTTAATGAAAAACTGTTTTTT.

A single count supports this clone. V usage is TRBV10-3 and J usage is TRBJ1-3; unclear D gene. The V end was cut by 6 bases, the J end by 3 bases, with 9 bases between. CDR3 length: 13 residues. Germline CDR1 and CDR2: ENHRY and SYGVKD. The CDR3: CAIRRTGGNTIYF. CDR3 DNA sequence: TGTGCCATCAGACGCACCGGTGGAAACACCATATATTTT.

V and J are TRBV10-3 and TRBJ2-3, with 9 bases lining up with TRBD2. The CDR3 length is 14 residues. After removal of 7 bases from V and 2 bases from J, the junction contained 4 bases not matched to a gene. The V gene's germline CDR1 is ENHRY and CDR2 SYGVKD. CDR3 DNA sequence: TGTGCCATCAAGGCGGGAGGGACCACAGATACGCAGTATTTT. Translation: CAIKAGGTTDTQYF.

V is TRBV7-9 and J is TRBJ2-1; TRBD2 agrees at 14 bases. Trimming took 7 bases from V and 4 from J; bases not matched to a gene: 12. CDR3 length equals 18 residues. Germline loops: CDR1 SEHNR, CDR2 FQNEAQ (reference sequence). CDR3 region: CASIPPGLAGESYNEQFF. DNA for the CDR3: TGTGCCAGCATCCCACCGGGACTAGCGGGAGAGTCTTACAATGAGCAGTTCTTC.

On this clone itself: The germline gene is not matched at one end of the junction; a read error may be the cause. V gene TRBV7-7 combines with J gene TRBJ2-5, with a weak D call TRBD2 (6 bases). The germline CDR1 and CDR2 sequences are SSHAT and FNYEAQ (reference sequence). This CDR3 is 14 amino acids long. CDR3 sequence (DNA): TGTGCTAGCAGCCACCGCGGGGCGCGGGAGACCCAGTACTTC. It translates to CASSHRGARETQYF. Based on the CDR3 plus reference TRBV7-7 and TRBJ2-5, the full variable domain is GAGVSQSPRYKVTKRGQDVTLRCDPISSHATLYWYQQALGQGPEFLTYFNYEAQPDKSGLPSDRFSAERPEGSISTLTIQRTEQRDSAMYRCASSHRGARETQYFGPGTRLLVL.

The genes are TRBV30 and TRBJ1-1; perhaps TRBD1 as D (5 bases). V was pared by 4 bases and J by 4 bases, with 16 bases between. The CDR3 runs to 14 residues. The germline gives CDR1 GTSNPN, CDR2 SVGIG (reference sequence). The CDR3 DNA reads TGTGCCTGGAACTGGCGGGGGATGACCACTGAAGCTTTCTTT. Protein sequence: CAWNWRGMTTEAFF. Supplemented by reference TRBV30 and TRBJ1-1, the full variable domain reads SQTIHQWPATLVQPVGSPLSLECTVEGTSNPNLYWYRQAAGRGLQLLFYSVGIGQISSEVPQNLSASRPQDRQFILSSKKLLLSDSGFYLCAWNWRGMTTEAFFGQGTRLTVV.

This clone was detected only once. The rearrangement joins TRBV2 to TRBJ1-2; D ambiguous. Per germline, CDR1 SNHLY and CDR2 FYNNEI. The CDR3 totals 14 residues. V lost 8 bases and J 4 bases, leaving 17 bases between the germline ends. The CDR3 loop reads CASSGVSGSYGYTF. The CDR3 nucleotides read TGTGCCAGCTCCGGGGTTTCGGGGAGCTATGGCTACACCTTC.

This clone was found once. The CDR3 DNA sequence: TGTGCCACCAGCAGCTCCCAAGCCGGGGCTTTCTTT. Translating gives CATSSSQAGAFF. The V gene is TRBV15, the J gene TRBJ1-1; D remains unclear. The CDR3 extends over 12 amino acids. V dropped 3 bases and J dropped 11 bases, with 13 bases sitting between them. Looked up from germline, CDR1 is LNHNV and CDR2 is YYDKDF (reference sequence).